This paragraph covers one TCR beta chain sequence. As yet, its antigen is unknown. The sample originates from a study of T-cell memory formation after mild COVID-19. Study-level points and caveats: Pre-infection memory harbored some responding clones, suggesting cross-reactive memory joined.

This CDR3 has 16 residues. The trim removed 3 bases at V and 5 bases at J, leaving 11 bases unmatched. Per germline, CDR1 LNHNV and CDR2 YYDKDF (reference sequence). The authors produced TCR alpha and TCR beta cDNA libraries with sample barcodes and UMIs by 5'RACE using constant-segment primers. TCRdb independently ran MiXCR on the 5' RACE reads; one entry per CDR3 protein. The sample yields more than 110,000 distinct CDR3 sequences, 11% to 15% seen once. This rearrangement joins TRBV15 to TRBJ2-5; 8 positions agree with TRBD1. The sequence derives from an adult woman who had mild COVID-19 (a few samples of this study predate the infection). Cell type and time point are not known. Sample: PBMCs or a T cell subset sorted from them (not recorded which). CDR3 bases: TGTGCCACCAGCAGCCCCCAGGGGGCGGAAGGGGAGACCCAGTACTTC. Translation gives CATSSPQGAEGETQYF.